The 19 T cell receptor beta chains in this list originate from one sample, sequenced in a study of early T cells in non-severe SARS-CoV-2 infection. TCRdb reanalysed the 5' RACE reads using MiXCR and keeps one entry per CDR3 protein. The sample has 65,000 to 95,000 distinct CDR3 sequences; roughly 12% are singletons. This sample comprised whole blood, obtained at baseline. These receptors all stem from an adult who was a healthcare worker with PCR-confirmed SARS-CoV-2 infection or an uninfected control (not recorded which). The donor label of this sample is uncertain.

This clonotype was seen at least ten times. The chain has TRBV7-8 and TRBJ2-1, with D unclear. Looked up from germline, CDR1 is SGHVS and CDR2 is FQNEAQ. V lost 2 bases, J lost 8 bases, and 16 bases lay in between. This CDR3 is built from 15 residues. DNA for the CDR3: TGTGCCAGCAGCTTATCCTCGGGCCCTTGGGATGAGCAGTTCTTC. This sequence encodes CASSLSSGPWDEQFF.

This clonotype showed up just a few times. This chain links TRBV3-1 with TRBJ1-1; possible D gene TRBD1, 6 bases. V lost 4 bases and J 11 bases, leaving 23 bases between the germline ends. The CDR3 has 15 amino acids. Germline V gene lookup returns CDR1 LGHDT and CDR2 YNNKEL (reference sequence). The CDR3: CASSPRGNREQEAFF. CDR3 DNA: TGTGCCAGCAGCCCCCGAGGGAACAGGGAACAGGAGGCTTTCTTT.

This clonotype came up many times. The rearrangement uses TRBV25-1 and TRBJ2-1; D might be TRBD2 (6 bases). The germline V and J ends were trimmed by 5 bases and 5 bases, with 13 bases remaining between them. Germline V gene lookup returns CDR1 MGHDK and CDR2 SYGVNS. The CDR3 sequence is 14 residues long. CDR3 residues: CASSLTRTHNEQFF. The CDR3 DNA follows: TGTGCCAGCAGTCTGACTAGGACCCACAATGAGCAGTTCTTC.

The table lists this clonotype with a few counts. CDR3 in amino acids: CASSYPFTGGRKRLQHF. In nucleotides, the CDR3 is TGTGCCAGCAGTTACCCGTTCACAGGGGGGAGGAAACGGCTCCAGCATTTT. The chain links TRBV6-2 or TRBV6-3 to TRBJ1-5; 8 bases are shared with TRBD1. Trimming at V came to 2 bases and at J to 12 bases, leaving 18 bases not matched to a gene. The CDR3 covers 17 residues. Germline values: CDR1 MNHEY, CDR2 SVGEGT.

This chain uses TRBV5-4 with TRBJ2-7, with 9 bases lining up with TRBD1. With 4 bases clipped from V and 1 base from J, the junction kept 6 bases outside the gene matches. The CDR3 sequence is 15 residues long. CDR1 and CDR2 (germline): SGHNT, YYREEE (reference sequence). The CDR3 nucleotides read TGTGCCAGCAGCCGCCGGGACAGGGCGTCCTACGAGCAGTACTTC. The encoded protein is CASSRRDRASYEQYF.

V gene TRBV18 combines with J gene TRBJ2-7, with unresolved D. The germline V gene encodes CDR1 KGHSH and CDR2 LQKENI. This CDR3 region has 15 residues. V dropped 3 bases and J dropped 1 base, with 13 bases sitting between them. CDR3 sequence (DNA): TGTGCCAGCTCACCTGGGCAGCTACAGTCCTACGAGCAGTACTTC. It encodes CASSPGQLQSYEQYF.

This clonotype has ten or more counts. This rearrangement joins TRBV20-1 to TRBJ2-7; perhaps D is TRBD1 or TRBD2 (5 bases each). The length of the CDR3 is 14 residues. V lost 5 bases, J lost 0 bases, and 14 bases lay in between. Germline V gene data show CDR1 as DFQATT and CDR2 as SNEGSKA (reference sequence). CDR3 amino acids: CSAHRDRSSYEQYF. DNA for the CDR3: TGCAGTGCTCACCGGGACCGAAGCTCCTACGAGCAGTACTTC.

At least ten counts were recorded for this clonotype. In nucleotides, the CDR3 is TGTGCCAGCAGTGTCCTGTGGGATACTGAGCAGTTCTTC. This gives the protein CASSVLWDTEQFF. The rearrangement links TRBV6-1 to TRBJ2-1; no firm D call. The CDR3 spans 13 residues. Trimming cost V 4 bases and J 9 bases, with 13 bases left between them. Germline CDR1 MNHNS, CDR2 SASEGT.

V and J are TRBV6-6 and TRBJ2-2; 7 nucleotides align to TRBD1. This CDR3 has 14 amino acids. Germline V gives CDR1 MNHNY, CDR2 SVGAGI (reference sequence). V shed 2 bases and J 4 bases; nucleotides not matched to a gene: 1. This CDR3 reads CASSYRDSTGELFF. CDR3 DNA sequence: TGTGCCAGCAGTTACCGGGACAGCACCGGGGAGCTGTTTTTT.

This clonotype appeared a few times. The CDR3 DNA is TGTGCCATCAGTGAGTCGCCGGGACAGGGAGATCATGAGCAGTTCTTC. Residues: CAISESPGQGDHEQFF. This sequence joins TRBV10-3 and TRBJ2-1, with TRBD1 identical over 9 bases. Germline loops: CDR1 ENHRY, CDR2 SYGVKD. The CDR3 spans 16 residues. V lost 0 bases and J lost 8; bases outside the gene matches: 8.

Written as DNA, the CDR3 is TGTGCCAGCAGCTTAGCCAGCGGGGGCCGAAGCACAGATACGCAGTATTTT. It codes for CASSLASGGRSTDTQYF. The chain employs TRBV7-9 and TRBJ2-3, with 8 bases aligning to TRBD2. Germline CDR1 and CDR2: SEHNR and FQNEAQ (reference sequence). V was pared by 0 bases and J by 0 bases, with 5 bases of the junction left unmatched. The CDR3 has 17 residues.

This clonotype was observed at least ten times. This chain joins TRBV7-9 and TRBJ1-5; unclear D gene. V dropped 0 bases and J dropped 11 bases, with 11 bases sitting between them. In germline, CDR1 is SEHNR, CDR2 FQNEAQ (reference sequence). The CDR3 is 13 amino acids. The CDR3: CASSLAREVAQHF. The CDR3 region has the DNA TGTGCCAGCAGCTTAGCACGGGAGGTGGCCCAGCATTTT.

This clonotype was counted only a few times. The J gene is TRBJ1-2, the V gene TRBV12-3 or TRBV12-4; D gene ambiguous. This CDR3 spans 14 amino acids. V dropped 2 bases and J dropped 4 bases, with 11 bases sitting between them. CDR3 nucleotides: TGTGCCAGCAGTTTACCACAGAACGCCTATGGCTACACCTTC. This sequence encodes CASSLPQNAYGYTF.

The V gene is TRBV15, the J gene TRBJ2-5, with TRBD1 as a possible D gene (6 bases). The CDR3 extends over 14 amino acids. Germline V gene sequence: CDR1 LNHNV, CDR2 YYDKDF (reference sequence). The V end was cut by 3 bases, the J end by 5 bases, with 13 bases between. DNA for the CDR3: TGTGCCACCAGCAGGGGGGCCAGCCGGGAGACCCAGTACTTC. Protein: CATSRGASRETQYF. Together with reference TRBV15 and TRBJ2-5, the CDR3 gives the full variable domain: DAMVIQNPRYQVTQFGKPVTLSCSQTLNHNVMYWYQQKSSQAPKLLFHYYDKDFNNEADTPDNFQSRRPNTSFCFLDIRSPGLGDTAMYLCATSRGASRETQYFGPGTRLLVL.

This clonotype has only a few counts. V gene TRBV14 combines with J gene TRBJ1-1; the match to TRBD1 covers 9 bases. The CDR3 has 15 residues. Germline assignment: CDR1 SGHDN and CDR2 FVKESK. Unmatched junction bases numbered 12, after V lost 2 bases and J lost 11 bases. Here the CDR3 DNA reads TGTGCCAGCAGCCAACCGGACAGGGGACTTCGAGACGCTTTCTTT. The encoded protein is CASSQPDRGLRDAFF.

This clonotype was seen many times. The chain uses TRBV29-1 and TRBJ1-1, with D unresolved. The CDR3 is made up of 13 amino acids. Trimming pared 7 bases from V and 5 bases from J, leaving 17 bases between. Germline assignment: CDR1 SQVTM and CDR2 ANQGSEA. The CDR3 nucleotides read TGCAGCGCTGATCCGGAACAGAGTACTGAAGCTTTCTTT. Translation gives CSADPEQSTEAFF.

The chain couples TRBV9 to TRBJ2-7; possibly TRBD1 for D (6 bases). The germline V gene has CDR1 SGDLS and CDR2 YYNGEE. This CDR3 region has 14 residues. V lost 3 bases and J 3 bases, leaving 13 bases between the germline ends. This CDR3 reads CASSGQVDLYEQYF. DNA of the CDR3: TGTGCCAGCAGCGGACAGGTAGATCTCTACGAGCAGTACTTC.

This clonotype came up a few times. The genes are TRBV7-6 and TRBJ2-7; D assignment may be TRBD1 or TRBD2 (5 bases each). CDR3 length: 15 residues. Deletions cut 5 bases from V and 2 bases from J, with 16 bases between. Germline values: CDR1 SGHVS, CDR2 FNYEAQ. This CDR3 is CASSPGPGSAYEQYF. DNA for the CDR3: TGTGCCAGCAGCCCAGGACCAGGGAGCGCCTACGAGCAGTACTTC. Looking up the rest from reference TRBV7-6 and TRBJ2-7 gives the full variable domain: GAGVSQSPRYKVTKRGQDVALRCDPISGHVSLYWYRQALGQGPEFLTYFNYEAQQDKSGLPNDRFSAERPEGSISTLTIQRTEQRDSAMYRCASSPGPGSAYEQYFGPGTRLTVT.

The chain combines TRBV4-3 with TRBJ1-2; no reliable D call. CDR1 is LGHNA, CDR2 YSLEER, per germline. The CDR3 sequence is 15 residues long. Trimming took 2 bases from V and 4 from J, leaving 14 bases between them. This chain's CDR3 is CASSQTASRFYGYTF. CDR3 sequence (DNA): TGCGCCAGCAGCCAAACCGCAAGTCGGTTCTATGGCTACACCTTC.